Listed below are T cell receptor beta chains from one sample, sequenced in a study of OX40 agonist ivuxolimab in advanced cancers. The assay was immunoSEQ multiplex PCR, and TCRdb's table has in-frame clones only and misses some. Of some 45,000 clones listed, around 80% were seen once; the top ten hold roughly 2.6%. The sequenced sample was CD4+ or CD8+ T cells sorted from blood, obtained in a trial of the OX40 agonist ivuxolimab. Receptors originate from an adult with an advanced solid tumor such as melanoma, head and neck, liver or kidney cancer. CDR3s include the opening cysteine and the closing phenylalanine or tryptophan. The D gene is left open where the match is weak. Clone size is given for some rows only: seen once, a few or many times, or a class if the clone is expanded.

V	size	J	D	DNA	CDR3
TRBV5-4	few	TRBJ2-2	.	TGTGCCAGCAGCGCGGGACCCCGAGGGACCGGGGAGCTGTTTTTT	CASSAGPRGTGELFF
TRBV7-2	.	TRBJ2-3	TRBD2	TGTGCCAGCAGCTCTTTAGTGACTAGCGGGGGGGCAGATACGCAGTATTTT	CASSSLVTSGGADTQYF
TRBV5-4	once	TRBJ2-4	.	TGTGCCAGCAGCTTTAAGGGGGGGGCCAAAAACATTCAGTACTTC	CASSFKGGAKNIQYF
TRBV19	.	TRBJ1-2	.	TGTGCCAGTAGCATAGCCCTCGACGGTTTCCGAGATTATGGCTACACCTTC	CASSIALDGFRDYGYTF
TRBV20-1	.	TRBJ1-2	.	TGCAAAAGTGCGGATGGCTACACCTTC	CKSADGYTF
TRBV19	.	TRBJ1-3	.	TGTGCCAGTAGTTCGGGGGGCTCTTCCTCTGGAAACACCATATATTTT	CASSSGGSSSGNTIYF
TRBV19	.	TRBJ1-1	.	TGTGCCAGTAGTATAAGGGGACCGAACACTGAAGCTTTCTTT	CASSIRGPNTEAFF
TRBV12-5	once	TRBJ2-1	TRBD2	TGTGCTAGTGGAGGGACTAGCGGGAGGGCCGAGTTCTTC	CASGGTSGRAEFF
TRBV6-5	.	TRBJ1-2	TRBD1	TGTGCCAGCAGTTACTCACCCGGACAGGGGGCCGGCTACACCTTC	CASSYSPGQGAGYTF
TRBV7-3	.	TRBJ2-7	.	TGTGCCAGCATCGGGACTGGGCCCTACGAGCAGTACTTC	CASIGTGPYEQYF
TRBV29-1	.	TRBJ2-7	TRBD1	TGCAGCGTGGGGACAGGGGGCTACGAGCAGTACTTC	CSVGTGGYEQYF
TRBV6-1	once	TRBJ1-5	.	TGTGCCGTATGCCCAGGGGCGGGTAGCAATCAGCCCCAGCATTTT	CAVCPGAGSNQPQHF
TRBV29-1	once	TRBJ1-2	.	TGCAGCGTTGATCAGTTTGCAGTTCTTACCCCTAACTATGGCTACACCTTC	CSVDQFAVLTPNYGYTF
TRBV5-1	once	TRBJ1-1	.	TGCGCCAGCAGCTTGGAACAGCGTACTGAAGCTTTCTTT	CASSLEQRTEAFF
TRBV7-8	.	TRBJ2-1	TRBD2	TGTGCCAGCAGCCCAAGACTAGCGGGGGCCCTTGGCAATGAGCAGTTCTTC	CASSPRLAGALGNEQFF
TRBV6-1	.	TRBJ1-1	.	TGTGCCAGCAGTGAAGTACTCAGGACAGCTTTCTTT	CASSEVLRTAFF
TRBV9	.	TRBJ1-1	TRBD1	TGTGCCAGCAGCGTAGGTCCAGGGGGCGGTGAAGCTTTCTTT	CASSVGPGGGEAFF
TRBV9	.	TRBJ1-1	.	TGTGCCAGCAGCGTAGGACGGATGAACACTGAAGCTTTCTTT	CASSVGRMNTEAFF
TRBV7-9	.	TRBJ1-1	TRBD1	TGTGCCAGCAGCTTAGCCGGGACAGGCTACATGAACACTGAAGCTTTCTTT	CASSLAGTGYMNTEAFF
TRBV10-2	.	TRBJ2-7	.	TGCGCCAGCAGGGGACAAGGAACCTACGAGCAGTACTTC	CASRGQGTYEQYF
TRBV18	.	TRBJ2-3	.	TGTGCCAGCTCACCACCGAGCGTCGATACGCAGTATTTT	CASSPPSVDTQYF
TRBV4-2	.	TRBJ1-5	.	TGTGCCAGCAGCCAAGCGAACAGGGTTCAGCCCCAGCATTTT	CASSQANRVQPQHF
TRBV2	few	TRBJ2-5	.	TGTGCCAGGGGAAGTGCGAGCCAAGAGACCCAGTACTTC	CARGSASQETQYF
TRBV19	.	TRBJ1-1	TRBD1	TGTGCCAGTAGTATACGGGGACAGGGAAGCGCTGAAGCTTTCTTT	CASSIRGQGSAEAFF
TRBV5-1	few	TRBJ1-1	TRBD1	TGCGCCAGCAGCTCAACGATAACAGGGGGCACTGAAGCTTTCTTT	CASSSTITGGTEAFF
TRBV4-1	.	TRBJ2-1	.	TGCGCCAGCAGCCAAAACTTAGACAGTTACAATGAGCAGTTCTTC	CASSQNLDSYNEQFF
TRBV19	.	TRBJ2-7	.	TGTGCCAGTAGTAGCCTCGGGACACCCTACGAGCAGTACTTC	CASSSLGTPYEQYF
TRBV19	.	TRBJ1-2	TRBD1	TGTGCCAGTAGCCGTTCGGGACAGGGAGATAGCTACACCTTC	CASSRSGQGDSYTF
TRBV13	.	TRBJ1-6	.	TGTGCCAGCAGCCAGGGCCGGGAGTATTCACCCCTCCACTTT	CASSQGREYSPLHF
TRBV7-2	.	TRBJ2-1	.	TGTGCCAGCAGCCCGCCTAGCAATGAGCAGTTCTTC	CASSPPSNEQFF
TRBV19	.	TRBJ2-6	.	TGTGCCAGTACGCAACGGACAGACTCTGGGGCCAACGTCCTGACTTTC	CASTQRTDSGANVLTF
TRBV6-6	.	TRBJ1-5	.	TGTGCCAGCAGTTACCGACTACCACCTCAGCCCCAGCATTTT	CASSYRLPPQPQHF
TRBV6-1	.	TRBJ1-2	TRBD1	TGTGCCAGCAGTTGGACAGGGGACACCCCTTATGGCTACACCTTC	CASSWTGDTPYGYTF